The sequence of this T cell receptor beta chain was determined in a study of cytomegalovirus exposure and HLA in healthy donors. The study, taken as a whole, reports: Reportedly, cytomegalovirus status was diagnosed with high sensitivity and specificity.

V shed 0 bases and J 3 bases; nucleotides not matched to a gene: 5. The germline V gene encodes CDR1 SGHTA and CDR2 FQGNSA. The CDR3 totals 15 residues. On this clone: Its cognate antigen is unknown.

PCR was performed using 60 Vbeta and 13 Jbeta primers. The method was immunoSEQ multiplex PCR; TCRdb's version includes in-frame clones alone and lacks a portion of them. The sample lists fewer than 150,000 clones, about 73% seen once, with 4% to 5% in the top ten. The sequenced sample was PBMCs. J is TRBJ2-7 and V is TRBV7-2, with 7 bases that match TRBD1. This TCR was recovered from a woman between 40 and 50 years old in good health and CMV-seronegative. The CDR3 region has the DNA TGTGCCAGCAGCTTAGCTCCGGGACAGAGCTACGAGCAGTACTTC. Encoded protein: CASSLAPGQSYEQYF.